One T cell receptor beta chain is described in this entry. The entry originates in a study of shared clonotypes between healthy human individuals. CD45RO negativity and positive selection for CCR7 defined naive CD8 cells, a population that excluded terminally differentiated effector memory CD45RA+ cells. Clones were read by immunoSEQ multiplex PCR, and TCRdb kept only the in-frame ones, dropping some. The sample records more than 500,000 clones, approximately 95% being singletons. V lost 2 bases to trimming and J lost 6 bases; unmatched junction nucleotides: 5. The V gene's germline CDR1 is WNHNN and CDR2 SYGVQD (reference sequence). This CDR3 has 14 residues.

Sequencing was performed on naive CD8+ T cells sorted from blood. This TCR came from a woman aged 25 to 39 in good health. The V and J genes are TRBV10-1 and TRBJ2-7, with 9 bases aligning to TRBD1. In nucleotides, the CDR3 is TGCGCCAGCAGTGAGGGGGACAGGGTAGGCGAGCAGTACTTC. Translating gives CASSEGDRVGEQYF.